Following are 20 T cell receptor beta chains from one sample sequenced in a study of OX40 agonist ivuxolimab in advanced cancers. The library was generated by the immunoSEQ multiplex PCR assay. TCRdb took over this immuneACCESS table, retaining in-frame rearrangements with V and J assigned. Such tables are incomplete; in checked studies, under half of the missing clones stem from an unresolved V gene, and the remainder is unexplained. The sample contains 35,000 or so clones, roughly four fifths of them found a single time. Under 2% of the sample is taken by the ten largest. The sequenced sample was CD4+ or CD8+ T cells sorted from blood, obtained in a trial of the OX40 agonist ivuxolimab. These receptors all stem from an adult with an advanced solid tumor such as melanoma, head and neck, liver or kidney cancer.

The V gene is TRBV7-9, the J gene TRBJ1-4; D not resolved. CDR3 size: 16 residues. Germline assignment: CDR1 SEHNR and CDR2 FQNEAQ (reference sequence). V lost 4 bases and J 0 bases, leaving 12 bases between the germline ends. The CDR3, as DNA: TGTGCCAGCAGCTCCGACGGACCGGCAACTAATGAAAAACTGTTTTTT. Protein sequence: CASSSDGPATNEKLFF.

The CDR3 DNA reads TGTGCCAGCTCACCGACCCGGGACAGCGAAGCTTTCTTT. As protein: CASSPTRDSEAFF. The gene calls are TRBV18 and TRBJ1-1; TRBD1 agrees at 7 bases. J was trimmed by 8 bases and V by 3 bases; bases with no gene match: 6. CDR1 and CDR2 (germline): KGHSH, LQKENI. The CDR3 sequence is 13 residues long.

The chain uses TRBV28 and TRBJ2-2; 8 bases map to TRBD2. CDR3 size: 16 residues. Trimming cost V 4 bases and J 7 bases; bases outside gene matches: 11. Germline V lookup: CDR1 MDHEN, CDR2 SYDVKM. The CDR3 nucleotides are TGTGCCAGCAGTTCATTCCCGGGACTAGGGGGCGGGGAGCTGTTTTTT. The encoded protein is CASSSFPGLGGGELFF.

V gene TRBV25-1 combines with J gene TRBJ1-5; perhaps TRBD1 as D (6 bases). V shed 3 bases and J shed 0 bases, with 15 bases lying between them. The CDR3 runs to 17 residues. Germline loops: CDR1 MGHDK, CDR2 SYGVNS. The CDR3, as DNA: TGTGCCAGCAGTGACGTCCCCGGGGGACATAGCAATCAGCCCCAGCATTTT. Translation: CASSDVPGGHSNQPQHF. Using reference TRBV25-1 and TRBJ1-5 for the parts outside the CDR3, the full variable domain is EADIYQTPRYLVIGTGKKITLECSQTMGHDKMYWYQQDPGMELHLIHYSYGVNSTEKGDLSSESTVSRIRTEHFPLTLESARPSHTSQYLCASSDVPGGHSNQPQHFGDGTRLSIL.

CDR3 region: CASSYSSSSGNTIYF. The CDR3 nucleotides read TGTGCCAGCAGTTACTCGAGCAGCTCTGGAAACACCATATATTTT. The chain couples TRBV6-6 to TRBJ1-3, with unresolved D. Germline values: CDR1 MNHNY, CDR2 SVGAGI (reference sequence). The CDR3 length is 15 residues. Trimming pared 0 bases from V and 0 bases from J, leaving 6 bases between.

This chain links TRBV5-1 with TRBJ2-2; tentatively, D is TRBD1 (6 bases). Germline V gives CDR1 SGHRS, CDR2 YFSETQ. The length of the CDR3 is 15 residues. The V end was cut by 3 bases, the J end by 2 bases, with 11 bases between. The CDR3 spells CASSSGTRNTGELFF. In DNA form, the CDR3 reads TGCGCCAGCAGCTCCGGGACAAGAAACACCGGGGAGCTGTTTTTT.

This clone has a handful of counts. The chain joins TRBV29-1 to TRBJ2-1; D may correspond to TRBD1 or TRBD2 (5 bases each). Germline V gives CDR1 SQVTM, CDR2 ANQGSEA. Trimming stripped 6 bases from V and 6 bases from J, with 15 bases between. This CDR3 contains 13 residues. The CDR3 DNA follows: TGCAGCGTGGGGCCTGGGACCTTCAATGAGCAGTTCTTC. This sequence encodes CSVGPGTFNEQFF.

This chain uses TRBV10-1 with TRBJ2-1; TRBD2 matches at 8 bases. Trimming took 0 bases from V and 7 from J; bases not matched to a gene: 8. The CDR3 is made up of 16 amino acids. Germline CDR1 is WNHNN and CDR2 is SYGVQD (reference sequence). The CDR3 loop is CASSESTGGDGNEQFF. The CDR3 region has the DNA TGCGCCAGCAGTGAGTCTACGGGGGGGGATGGAAATGAGCAGTTCTTC.

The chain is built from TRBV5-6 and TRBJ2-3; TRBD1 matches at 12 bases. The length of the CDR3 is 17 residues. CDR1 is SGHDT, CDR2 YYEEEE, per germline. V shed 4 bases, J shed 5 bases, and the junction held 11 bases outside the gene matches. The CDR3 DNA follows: TGTGCCAGCAGCCCGGGGCTGGGACAGGGGGCTTTAGATACGCAGTATTTT. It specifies CASSPGLGQGALDTQYF. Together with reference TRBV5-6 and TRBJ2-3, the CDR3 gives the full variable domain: DAGVTQSPTHLIKTRGQQVTLRCSPKSGHDTVSWYQQALGQGPQFIFQYYEEEERQRGNFPDRFSGHQFPNYSSELNVNALLLGDSALYLCASSPGLGQGALDTQYFGPGTRLTVL.

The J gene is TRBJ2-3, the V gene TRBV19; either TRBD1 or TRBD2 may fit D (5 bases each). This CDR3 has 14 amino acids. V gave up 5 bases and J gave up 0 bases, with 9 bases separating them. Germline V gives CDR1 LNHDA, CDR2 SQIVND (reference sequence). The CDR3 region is CASSPGDSTDTQYF. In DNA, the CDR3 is TGTGCCAGTAGTCCCGGGGACAGCACAGATACGCAGTATTTT.

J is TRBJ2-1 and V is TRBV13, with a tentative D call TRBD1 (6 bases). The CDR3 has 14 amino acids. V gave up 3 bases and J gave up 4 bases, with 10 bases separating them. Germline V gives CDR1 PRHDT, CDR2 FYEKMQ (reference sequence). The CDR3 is CASSFTGHYNEQFF. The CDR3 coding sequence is TGTGCCAGCAGCTTTACGGGACATTACAATGAGCAGTTCTTC.

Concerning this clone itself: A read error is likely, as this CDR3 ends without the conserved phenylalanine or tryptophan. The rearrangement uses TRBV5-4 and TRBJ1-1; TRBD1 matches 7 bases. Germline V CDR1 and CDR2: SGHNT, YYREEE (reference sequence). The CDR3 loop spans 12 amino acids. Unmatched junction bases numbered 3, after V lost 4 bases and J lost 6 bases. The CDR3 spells CASSQQGPEAFS. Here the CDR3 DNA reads TGTGCCAGCAGCCAACAGGGGCCTGAAGCTTTCTCT.

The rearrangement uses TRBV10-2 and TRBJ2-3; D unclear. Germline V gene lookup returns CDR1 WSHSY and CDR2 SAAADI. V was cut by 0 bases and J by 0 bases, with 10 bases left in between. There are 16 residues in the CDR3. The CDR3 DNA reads TGCGCCAGCAGTGAGTCGTTTAGCACTAGCACAGATACGCAGTATTTT. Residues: CASSESFSTSTDTQYF.

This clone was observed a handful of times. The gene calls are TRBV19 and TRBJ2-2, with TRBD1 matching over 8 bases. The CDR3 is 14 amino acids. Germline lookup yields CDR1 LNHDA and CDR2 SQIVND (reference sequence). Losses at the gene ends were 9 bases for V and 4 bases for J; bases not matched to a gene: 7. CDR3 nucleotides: TGTGCCAGCGGATCAGGGGGCCTCACCGGGGAGCTGTTTTTT. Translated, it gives CASGSGGLTGELFF.

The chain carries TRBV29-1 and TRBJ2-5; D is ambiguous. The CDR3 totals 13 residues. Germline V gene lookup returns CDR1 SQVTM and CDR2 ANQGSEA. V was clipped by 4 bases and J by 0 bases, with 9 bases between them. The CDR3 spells CSVVAWYQETQYF. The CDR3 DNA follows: TGCAGCGTTGTCGCATGGTACCAAGAGACCCAGTACTTC. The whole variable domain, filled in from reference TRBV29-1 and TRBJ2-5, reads SAVISQKPSRDICQRGTSLTIQCQVDSQVTMMFWYRQQPGQSLTLIATANQGSEATYESGFVIDKFPISRPNLTFSTLTVSNMSPEDSSIYLCSVVAWYQETQYFGPGTRLLVL.

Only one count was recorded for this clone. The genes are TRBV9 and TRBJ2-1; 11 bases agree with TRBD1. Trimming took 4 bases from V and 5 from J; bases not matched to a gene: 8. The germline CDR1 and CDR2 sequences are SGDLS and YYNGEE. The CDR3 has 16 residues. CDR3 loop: CASSFLPGQGDNEQFF. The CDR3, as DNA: TGTGCCAGCAGCTTTCTCCCGGGACAGGGGGACAATGAGCAGTTCTTC.

The DNA for the CDR3 is TGTGCCAGCAGTTCGTACAGGGGACCCACTAATTCACCCCTCCACTTT. It is translated as CASSSYRGPTNSPLHF. The chain has TRBV6-5 and TRBJ1-6; TRBD1 aligns across 7 bases. V dropped 4 bases and J dropped 6; count of bases not matched to a gene: 9. Germline assignment: CDR1 MNHEY and CDR2 SVGAGI. CDR3 length equals 16 residues.

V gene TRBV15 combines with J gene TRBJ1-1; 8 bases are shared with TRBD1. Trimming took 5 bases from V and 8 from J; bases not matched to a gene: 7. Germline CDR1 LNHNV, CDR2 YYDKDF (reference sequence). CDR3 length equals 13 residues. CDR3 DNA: TGTGCCACCAGCTCTGGACAGGGCGGCGAAGCTTTCTTT. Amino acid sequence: CATSSGQGGEAFF.

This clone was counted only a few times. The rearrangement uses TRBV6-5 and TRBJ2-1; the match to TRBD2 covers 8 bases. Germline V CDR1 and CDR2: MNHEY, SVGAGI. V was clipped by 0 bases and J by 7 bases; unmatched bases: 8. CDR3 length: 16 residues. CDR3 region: CASSYSPTGGLNEQFF. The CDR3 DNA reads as TGTGCCAGCAGTTACTCCCCTACGGGAGGGCTGAATGAGCAGTTCTTC.

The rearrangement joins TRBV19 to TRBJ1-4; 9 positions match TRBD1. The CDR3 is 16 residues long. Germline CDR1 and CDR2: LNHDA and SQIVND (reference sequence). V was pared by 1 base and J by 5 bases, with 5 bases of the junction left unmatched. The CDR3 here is CASSIGSGQGNEKLFF. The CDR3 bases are TGTGCCAGTAGTATAGGGTCGGGACAGGGAAATGAAAAACTGTTTTTT.